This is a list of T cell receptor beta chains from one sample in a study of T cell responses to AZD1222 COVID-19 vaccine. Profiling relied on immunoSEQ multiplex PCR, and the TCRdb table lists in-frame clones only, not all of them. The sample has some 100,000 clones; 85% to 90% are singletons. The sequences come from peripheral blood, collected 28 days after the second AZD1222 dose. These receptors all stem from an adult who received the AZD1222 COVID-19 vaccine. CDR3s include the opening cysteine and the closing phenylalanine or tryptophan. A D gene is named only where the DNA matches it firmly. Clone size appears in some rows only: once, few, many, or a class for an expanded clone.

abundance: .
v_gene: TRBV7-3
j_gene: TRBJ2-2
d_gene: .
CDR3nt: TGTGCCAGCAGCTCGTACACCGGGGAGCTGTTTTTT
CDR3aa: CASSSYTGELFF

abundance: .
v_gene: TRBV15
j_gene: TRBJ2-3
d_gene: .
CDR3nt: TGTGCCACCAGCAGAGATAATGGTGATACGCAGTATTTT
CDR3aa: CATSRDNGDTQYF

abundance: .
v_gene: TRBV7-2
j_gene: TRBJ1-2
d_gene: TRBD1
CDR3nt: TGTGCCAGCAGCAAGACAGGGAACCAAATTAACTATGGCTACACCTTC
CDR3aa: CASSKTGNQINYGYTF

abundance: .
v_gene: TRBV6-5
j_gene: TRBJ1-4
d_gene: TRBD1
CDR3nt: TGTGCCAGCAGTCTCCGGGACAGTGAAAAACTGTTTTTT
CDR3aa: CASSLRDSEKLFF

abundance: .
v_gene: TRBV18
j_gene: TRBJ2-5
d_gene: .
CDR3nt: TGTGCCAGCTCACCCTTCCGGGACACACAAGAGACCCAGTACTTC
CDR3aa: CASSPFRDTQETQYF

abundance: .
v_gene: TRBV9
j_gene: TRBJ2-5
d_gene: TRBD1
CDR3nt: TGTGCCAGCAGCGTCTCGAGGGGGCGGGAGACCCAGTACTTC
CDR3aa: CASSVSRGRETQYF

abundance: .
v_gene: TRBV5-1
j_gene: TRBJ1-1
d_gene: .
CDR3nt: TGCGCCAGCAGGGTTTCAGGGGTTGGCACTGAAGCTTTCTTT
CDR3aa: CASRVSGVGTEAFF

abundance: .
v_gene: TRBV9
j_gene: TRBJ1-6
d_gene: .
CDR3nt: TGTGCCAGCAGCCCCGGGACGGATTCACCCCTCCACTTT
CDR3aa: CASSPGTDSPLHF

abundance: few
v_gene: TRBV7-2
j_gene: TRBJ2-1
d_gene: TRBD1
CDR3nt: TGTGCCAGCAGCTTAGACAGGGGGCCGGGCAATGAGCAGTTCTTC
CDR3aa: CASSLDRGPGNEQFF

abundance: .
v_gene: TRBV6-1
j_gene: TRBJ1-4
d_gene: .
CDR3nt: TGTGCCAGCAGTGAAGTGGGGGCAGACACCAATGAAAAACTGTTTTTT
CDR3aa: CASSEVGADTNEKLFF